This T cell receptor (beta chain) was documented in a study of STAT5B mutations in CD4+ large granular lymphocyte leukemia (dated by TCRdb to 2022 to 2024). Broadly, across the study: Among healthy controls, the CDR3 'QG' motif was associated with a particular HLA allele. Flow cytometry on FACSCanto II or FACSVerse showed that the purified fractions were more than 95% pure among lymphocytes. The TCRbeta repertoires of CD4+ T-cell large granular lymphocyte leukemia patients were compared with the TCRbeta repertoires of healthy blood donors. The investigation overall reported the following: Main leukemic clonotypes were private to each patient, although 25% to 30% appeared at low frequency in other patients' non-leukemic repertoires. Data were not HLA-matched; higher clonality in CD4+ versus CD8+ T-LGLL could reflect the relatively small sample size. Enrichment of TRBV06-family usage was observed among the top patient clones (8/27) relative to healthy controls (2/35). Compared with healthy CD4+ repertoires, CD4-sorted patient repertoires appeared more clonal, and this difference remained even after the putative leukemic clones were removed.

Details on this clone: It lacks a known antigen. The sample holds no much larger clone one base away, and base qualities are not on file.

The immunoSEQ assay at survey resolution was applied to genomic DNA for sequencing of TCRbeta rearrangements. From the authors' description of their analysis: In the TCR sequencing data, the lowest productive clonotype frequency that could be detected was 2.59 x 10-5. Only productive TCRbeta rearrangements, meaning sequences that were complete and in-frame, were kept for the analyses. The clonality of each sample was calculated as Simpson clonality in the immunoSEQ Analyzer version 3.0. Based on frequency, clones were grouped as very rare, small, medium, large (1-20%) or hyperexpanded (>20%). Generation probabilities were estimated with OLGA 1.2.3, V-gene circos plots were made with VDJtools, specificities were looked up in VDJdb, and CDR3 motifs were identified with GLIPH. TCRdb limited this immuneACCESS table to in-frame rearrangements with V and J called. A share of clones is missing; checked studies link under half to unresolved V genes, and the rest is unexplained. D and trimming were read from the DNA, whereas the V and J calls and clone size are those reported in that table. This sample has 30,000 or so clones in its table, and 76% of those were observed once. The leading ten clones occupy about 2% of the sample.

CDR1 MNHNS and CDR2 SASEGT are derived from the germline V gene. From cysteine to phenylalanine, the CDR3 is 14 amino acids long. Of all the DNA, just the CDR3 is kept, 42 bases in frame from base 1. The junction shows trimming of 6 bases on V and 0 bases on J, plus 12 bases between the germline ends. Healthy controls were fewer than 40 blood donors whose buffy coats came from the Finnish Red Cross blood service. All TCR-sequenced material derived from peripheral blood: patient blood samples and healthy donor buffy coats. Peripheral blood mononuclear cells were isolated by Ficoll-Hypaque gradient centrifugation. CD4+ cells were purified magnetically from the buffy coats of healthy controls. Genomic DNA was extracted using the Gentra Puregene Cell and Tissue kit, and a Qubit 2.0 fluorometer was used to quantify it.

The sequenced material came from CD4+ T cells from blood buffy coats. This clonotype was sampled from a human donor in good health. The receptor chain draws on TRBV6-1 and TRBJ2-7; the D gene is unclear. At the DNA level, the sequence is TGTGCCAGCAGCCAAAACATGGTCTCCTACGAGCAGTACTTC. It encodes CASSQNMVSYEQYF.